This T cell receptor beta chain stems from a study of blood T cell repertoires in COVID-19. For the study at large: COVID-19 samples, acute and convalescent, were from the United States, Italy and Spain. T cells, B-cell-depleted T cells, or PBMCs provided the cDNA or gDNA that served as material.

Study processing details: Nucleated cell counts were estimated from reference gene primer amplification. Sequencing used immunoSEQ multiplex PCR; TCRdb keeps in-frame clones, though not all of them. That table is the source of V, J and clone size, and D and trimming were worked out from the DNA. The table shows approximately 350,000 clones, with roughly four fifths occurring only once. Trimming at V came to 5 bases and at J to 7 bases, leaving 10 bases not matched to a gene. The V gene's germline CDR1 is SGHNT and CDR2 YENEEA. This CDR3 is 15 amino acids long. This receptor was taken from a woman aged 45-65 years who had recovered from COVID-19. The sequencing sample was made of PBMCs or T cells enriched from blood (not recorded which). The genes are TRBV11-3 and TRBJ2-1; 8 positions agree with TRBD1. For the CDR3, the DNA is TGTGCCAGCAGCCCAGGGACAGGCCCCTGGAATGAGCAGTTCTTC. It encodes CASSPGTGPWNEQFF.